The clone carrying this T cell receptor beta chain was counted between two and nine times. Per the germline V gene, CDR1 is PRHDT and CDR2 is FYEKMQ (reference sequence). Trimming left V 5 bases short and J 2 bases short, with 12 bases between. CDR3 length: 14 amino acids. Profiled with immunoSEQ multiplex PCR; TCRdb holds only in-frame clones, not every one. This repertoire shows about 110,000 clones, roughly nine tenths found once; its top ten account for 1.6%. This sample was included in a study of T cell changes during pregnancy in multiple sclerosis. The chain has TRBV13 and TRBJ1-1; perhaps TRBD1 as D (5 bases). The TCR originated in a female donor with multiple sclerosis, enrolled in a pregnancy study. This material consisted of peripheral blood, taken before pregnancy. The CDR3: CASSPGQANTEAFF. As DNA, the CDR3 is TGTGCCAGCAGCCCTGGACAAGCCAACACTGAAGCTTTCTTT.